This entry lists 13 T cell receptor beta chains sequenced from one sample in a study of blood T cell repertoires in COVID-19. Profiling relied on immunoSEQ multiplex PCR, and the TCRdb table lists in-frame clones only, not all of them. The repertoire has around 130,000 clones, over 80% of them found once; the top ten carry about 18%. The material sequenced was PBMCs or T cells enriched from blood (not recorded which). These receptors were collected from a man aged 25-45 years who had recovered from COVID-19.

A single count supports this clone. The genes are TRBV9 and TRBJ2-3; 7 bases match TRBD2. V lost 4 bases to trimming and J lost 0 bases; unmatched junction nucleotides: 5. Germline values: CDR1 SGDLS, CDR2 YYNGEE. This CDR3 has 15 residues. The CDR3 DNA is TGTGCCAGCAGCTCTAGCGGAGATAGCACAGATACGCAGTATTTT. Its protein product is CASSSSGDSTDTQYF.

V gene TRBV10-3 combines with J gene TRBJ1-5; 11 bases map to TRBD1. The ends lost 5 bases at V and 4 bases at J; junction bases unmatched: 4. The CDR3 covers 15 residues. CDR1 and CDR2 from the germline V gene are ENHRY and SYGVKD. CDR3 sequence reads: CAISPGTGGNQPQHF. DNA for the CDR3: TGTGCCATCAGTCCCGGGACAGGGGGTAATCAGCCCCAGCATTTT.

This clone occurred once. The genes are TRBV6-5 and TRBJ1-3, with unresolved D. Germline V CDR1 and CDR2: MNHEY, SVGAGI. The CDR3 runs to 13 residues. V gave up 2 bases and J gave up 9 bases, with 11 bases separating them. The CDR3 coding sequence is TGTGCCAGCAGTTACGGGGTGGGAGCCACCATATATTTT. It is translated as CASSYGVGATIYF.

The chain is built from TRBV11-3 and TRBJ2-7; perhaps TRBD2 as D (7 bases). From germline, CDR1 is SGHNT and CDR2 YENEEA. The CDR3 runs 15 residues. V lost 5 bases, J lost 2 bases, and 16 bases lay in between. The CDR3 region has the DNA TGTGCCAGCAGCAAGAGGGGGGGGGATCCCTACGAGCAGTACGTC. It is translated as CASSKRGGDPYEQYV.

V usage is TRBV7-9 and J usage is TRBJ1-2; unclear D gene. The CDR3 is 15 amino acids. Deletions cut 2 bases from V and 2 bases from J, with 12 bases between. CDR1 and CDR2 (germline): SEHNR, FQNEAQ (reference sequence). The DNA of the CDR3 is TGTGCCAGCAGCTTATGGAGTCCGCCAAACTATGGCTACACCTTC. Amino acids: CASSLWSPPNYGYTF. The whole variable domain, filled in from reference TRBV7-9 and TRBJ1-2, reads DTGVSQNPRHKITKRGQNVTFRCDPISEHNRLYWYRQTLGQGPEFLTYFQNEAQLEKSRLLSDRFSAERPKGSFSTLEIQRTEQGDSAMYLCASSLWSPPNYGYTFGSGTRLTVV.

CDR3 sequence (DNA): TGCGCCAGCAGCCCGACAGGGTCAGGAGAGACCCAGTACTTC. Protein: CASSPTGSGETQYF. This chain connects TRBV10-1 to TRBJ2-5; 7 positions agree with TRBD1. CDR3 length: 14 residues. Trimming took 6 bases from V and 4 from J; bases not matched to a gene: 8. The germline CDR1 and CDR2 sequences are WNHNN and SYGVQD (reference sequence).

This chain uses TRBV5-6 with TRBJ1-2; no reliable D call. CDR3 length: 15 amino acids. Germline assignment: CDR1 SGHDT and CDR2 YYEEEE. V dropped 0 bases and J dropped 7 bases, with 16 bases sitting between them. The CDR3 coding sequence is TGTGCCAGCAGCTTGGGATGGGGAGTCCGGGGTGGCTACACCTTC. Its translation: CASSLGWGVRGGYTF.

This clone was seen just once. The J gene is TRBJ2-1, the V gene TRBV11-3; TRBD2 aligns across 7 bases. Germline assignment: CDR1 SGHNT and CDR2 YENEEA. The CDR3 length is 16 residues. The V segment lost 2 bases and the J segment 6 bases; nucleotides outside the gene matches: 10. The CDR3 sequence is CASSLSENLAVNEQFF. The CDR3 DNA reads TGTGCCAGCAGCTTATCCGAAAACCTAGCGGTCAATGAGCAGTTCTTC.

The chain links TRBV29-1 to TRBJ2-1; D perhaps matches TRBD2 (6 bases). The CDR3 contains 14 residues. The V gene lost 7 bases and the J gene lost 2 bases, with 15 bases spanning the gap. In germline, CDR1 is SQVTM, CDR2 ANQGSEA. The DNA for the CDR3 is TGCAGCGGCCAGGGAAGGGAGGCCTACAATGAGCAGTTCTTC. Its translation is CSGQGREAYNEQFF.

This chain uses TRBV19 with TRBJ1-2, with 7 bases identical to TRBD1. Germline values: CDR1 LNHDA, CDR2 SQIVND (reference sequence). This CDR3 spans 14 amino acids. With V trimmed by 6 bases and J by 3 bases, 7 bases remained unmatched. The CDR3 loop is CASRPGQSYYGYTF. The CDR3 DNA reads as TGTGCCAGTAGGCCGGGACAGTCATACTATGGCTACACCTTC.

The chain couples TRBV6-5 to TRBJ2-7; 9 nucleotides match TRBD1. CDR3 length: 15 residues. Germline CDR1 reads MNHEY; CDR2 reads SVGAGI. V lost 10 bases, J lost 4 bases, and 14 bases stayed unmatched. Here the CDR3 reads CATEGPGQGRYEQYF. In DNA form, the CDR3 reads TGTGCCACCGAAGGCCCGGGACAGGGTCGATACGAGCAGTACTTC.

The chain links TRBV7-3 to TRBJ2-1; a weak D match, TRBD2 (5 bases). Germline V lookup: CDR1 SGHTA, CDR2 FQGTGA. The ends were cut back, 1 base at V and 9 bases at J, with 10 bases in the middle. The CDR3 is 13 residues long. CDR3 region: CASSLSGPGEQFF. The DNA of the CDR3 is TGTGCCAGCAGCTTAAGCGGGCCGGGTGAGCAGTTCTTC. The variable domain in full, with the rest retrieved from reference TRBV7-3 and TRBJ2-1, is GAGVSQTPSNKVTEKGKYVELRCDPISGHTALYWYRQSLGQGPEFLIYFQGTGAADDSGLPNDRFFAVRPEGSVSTLKIQRTERGDSAVYLCASSLSGPGEQFFGPGTRLTVL.

This clone was seen a single time. The chain uses TRBV27 and TRBJ1-6, with D perhaps TRBD1 (5 bases). CDR1 MNHEY and CDR2 SMNVEV come from the germline V gene (reference sequence). The CDR3 contains 15 residues. V lost 5 bases and J lost 0, with 8 bases in between. CDR3 nucleotide sequence: TGTGCCAGCAGTCCTGACAGCTCCTATAATTCACCCCTCCACTTT. Its translation: CASSPDSSYNSPLHF.